These 31 T cell receptor beta chains were sequenced from one sample in a study of blood T cell repertoires in COVID-19. Libraries were prepared by immunoSEQ multiplex PCR; TCRdb keeps only in-frame clonotypes and omits some of them. The table shows about 250,000 clones, with around 86% occurring only once. What was sequenced was peripheral blood. Receptors originate from a woman in her 30s with active or convalescent COVID-19.

This clone was counted a few times. The chain combines TRBV7-9 with TRBJ1-2; no reliable D call. CDR1 SEHNR and CDR2 FQNEAQ come from the germline V gene (reference sequence). Trimming took 6 bases from V and 2 from J, leaving 10 bases between them. The CDR3 has 13 residues. CDR3 sequence (DNA): TGTGCCAGCAGGTCGCACAGAAACTATGGCTACACCTTC. This encodes CASRSHRNYGYTF. Supplemented by reference TRBV7-9 and TRBJ1-2, the full variable domain reads DTGVSQNPRHKITKRGQNVTFRCDPISEHNRLYWYRQTLGQGPEFLTYFQNEAQLEKSRLLSDRFSAERPKGSFSTLEIQRTEQGDSAMYLCASRSHRNYGYTFGSGTRLTVV.

The V call is TRBV6-2 or TRBV6-3, the J call TRBJ1-2; D is unresolved. CDR3 length: 13 amino acids. Germline values: CDR1 MNHEY, CDR2 SVGEGT. Deletions cut 2 bases from V and 1 base from J, with 5 bases between. CDR3 sequence reads: CASSYDFNYGYTF. DNA of the CDR3: TGTGCCAGCAGTTACGACTTTAACTATGGCTACACCTTC.

The chain links TRBV5-1 to TRBJ2-1, with D tentatively TRBD2 (5 bases). The CDR3 is 16 residues long. V was cut by 0 bases and J by 0 bases, with 10 bases left in between. Germline loops: CDR1 SGHRS, CDR2 YFSETQ. CDR3 in amino acids: CASSLAERSSYNEQFF. In DNA form, the CDR3 reads TGCGCCAGCAGCTTGGCCGAGCGGAGCTCCTACAATGAGCAGTTCTTC.

The CDR3 reads CASSSPREGSTGELFF. The CDR3 DNA reads TGTGCCAGTAGCTCTCCGCGGGAGGGTTCCACCGGGGAGCTGTTTTTT. This sequence joins TRBV19 and TRBJ2-2, with TRBD2 matching 9 bases. Trimming at V came to 6 bases and at J to 4 bases, leaving 9 bases not matched to a gene. CDR1 LNHDA and CDR2 SQIVND come from the germline V gene (reference sequence). The CDR3 loop spans 16 amino acids.

The chain carries TRBV4-2 and TRBJ2-7; D may be TRBD2 (5 bases). V gave up 3 bases and J gave up 0 bases, with 12 bases separating them. Looked up from germline, CDR1 is LGHNA and CDR2 is YNFKEQ. The CDR3 runs to 15 residues. CDR3 DNA sequence: TGTGCCAGCAGCCAGACGGACTCCCGCTCCTACGAGCAGTACTTC. Its translation: CASSQTDSRSYEQYF.

V usage is TRBV2 and J usage is TRBJ1-2; 8 bases line up with TRBD1. V dropped 2 bases and J dropped 3; count of bases not matched to a gene: 2. CDR1 SNHLY and CDR2 FYNNEI come from the germline V gene. This CDR3 comprises 14 residues. DNA for the CDR3: TGTGCCAGCAGTGAAACAGGGGGGTACTATGGCTACACCTTC. Translated, it gives CASSETGGYYGYTF.

The CDR3 spells CASSYRGKALHF. CDR3 nucleotides: TGTGCCAGCAGCTACAGGGGAAAGGCCCTCCACTTT. The V and J genes are TRBV13 and TRBJ1-6, with TRBD1 matching over 7 bases. This CDR3 has 12 residues. J was trimmed by 14 bases and V by 4 bases; bases with no gene match: 5. The germline CDR1 and CDR2 sequences are PRHDT and FYEKMQ (reference sequence).

The chain employs TRBV24-1 and TRBJ2-1; a possible D gene is TRBD1 (5 bases). CDR1 KGHDR and CDR2 SFDVKD come from the germline V gene. Trimming took off 2 bases at V and 8 bases at J, with 15 bases between the two ends. This CDR3 has 15 amino acids. In DNA form, the CDR3 reads TGTGCCACCAGTGATTCCACAGACCTAGGGGATGAGCAGTTCTTC. This translates into CATSDSTDLGDEQFF.

CDR3 sequence reads: CASSENRMYGAFF. The DNA for the CDR3 is TGTGCCAGCAGTGAAAACAGGATGTATGGAGCTTTCTTT. This chain joins TRBV6-1 and TRBJ1-1; D might be TRBD1 (5 bases). Trimming shortened V by 2 bases and J by 10 bases, and 14 bases separated the two germline ends. The germline gives CDR1 MNHNS, CDR2 SASEGT. The CDR3 extends over 13 amino acids.

The chain is built from TRBV29-1 and TRBJ2-3, with 7 bases fitting TRBD1. The germline V gene has CDR1 SQVTM and CDR2 ANQGSEA. Trimming cost V 2 bases and J 3 bases; bases outside gene matches: 8. The CDR3 has 15 residues. The CDR3 loop reads CSVEKGAALTDTQYF. CDR3 sequence (DNA): TGCAGCGTTGAAAAGGGGGCCGCTTTAACAGATACGCAGTATTTT.

V usage is TRBV18 and J usage is TRBJ1-1, with D possibly being TRBD1 (5 bases). Germline CDR1 KGHSH, CDR2 LQKENI. CDR3 length: 14 amino acids. Trimming shortened V by 4 bases and J by 6 bases, and 15 bases separated the two germline ends. DNA for the CDR3: TGTGCCAGCTCACTTTGGGGCAGGGTCTCTGAAGCTTTCTTT. Its translation is CASSLWGRVSEAFF.

CDR3: CASSDLGTGAAETQYF. The CDR3 DNA is TGTGCCAGCAGCGATCTAGGGACAGGGGCAGCAGAGACCCAGTACTTC. This chain connects TRBV5-6 to TRBJ2-5; 10 positions match TRBD1. In germline, CDR1 is SGHDT, CDR2 YYEEEE. The CDR3 is made up of 16 amino acids. The ends lost 4 bases at V and 4 bases at J; junction bases unmatched: 10.

About this clone itself: Other DNA sequences in this sample translate to the same CDR3. The chain employs TRBV27 and TRBJ1-1, with D tentatively TRBD1 (5 bases). Deletions cut 2 bases from V and 3 bases from J, with 7 bases between. CDR3 length: 13 amino acids. Per the germline V gene, CDR1 is MNHEY and CDR2 is SMNVEV (reference sequence). The CDR3 DNA reads TGTGCCAGCAGTTTACGGGGGGACACTGAAGCTTTCTTT. This gives the protein CASSLRGDTEAFF.

Concerning this clone: Other nucleotide sequences from this sample produce the same CDR3. This chain links TRBV12-3 or TRBV12-4 with TRBJ1-5; the D is unclear. The CDR3 is made up of 13 amino acids. V lost 3 bases and J 4 bases, leaving 7 bases between the germline ends. The CDR3 sequence: CASSLRGNQPQHF. CDR3 DNA: TGTGCCAGCAGTTTGAGAGGGAATCAGCCCCAGCATTTT.

The chain employs TRBV2 and TRBJ1-6; D possibly corresponds to TRBD1 (5 bases). Per the germline V gene, CDR1 is SNHLY and CDR2 is FYNNEI. This CDR3 has 12 residues. Trimming took off 1 base at V and 12 bases at J, with 7 bases between the two ends. Written as DNA, the CDR3 is TGTGCCAGCAGTGAAGACGGGGGACCCCTCCACTTT. It encodes CASSEDGGPLHF.

The chain is built from TRBV29-1 and TRBJ1-2; D not certain. Per germline, CDR1 SQVTM and CDR2 ANQGSEA. The CDR3 totals 14 residues. V gave up 0 bases and J gave up 4 bases, with 12 bases separating them. The CDR3 sequence: CSVEDQEGGYGYTF. The CDR3 DNA sequence: TGCAGCGTTGAAGATCAAGAGGGAGGCTATGGCTACACCTTC.

This clone was seen a handful of times. The genes are TRBV7-2 and TRBJ1-5; 8 bases line up with TRBD1. The germline V gene has CDR1 SGHTA and CDR2 FQGNSA. The CDR3 spans 16 residues. Trimming cost V 5 bases and J 2 bases; bases outside gene matches: 8. CDR3 amino acids: CASSLDRVFGNQPQHF. The DNA for the CDR3 is TGTGCCAGCAGCCTGGACAGGGTCTTCGGCAATCAGCCCCAGCATTTT.

The chain carries TRBV7-2 and TRBJ1-2; D ambiguous. Trimming left V 1 base short and J 8 bases short, with 8 bases between. CDR1 is SGHTA and CDR2 is FQGNSA in the germline V gene. This CDR3 contains 12 residues. The CDR3 loop reads CASSLGSLGYTF. In DNA, the CDR3 is TGTGCCAGCAGCTTAGGTAGTCTCGGCTACACCTTC.

The chain couples TRBV27 to TRBJ2-7; 8 bases agree with TRBD2. V was pared by 1 base and J by 7 bases, with 9 bases of the junction left unmatched. Germline CDR1 is MNHEY and CDR2 is SMNVEV (reference sequence). The CDR3 covers 15 residues. The CDR3 sequence: CASSLWYGTSGEQYF. The DNA of the CDR3 is TGTGCCAGCAGTTTATGGTACGGGACTAGTGGTGAGCAGTACTTC.

The gene calls are TRBV27 and TRBJ2-6; a weak D match, TRBD2 (5 bases). The germline V gene has CDR1 MNHEY and CDR2 SMNVEV (reference sequence). The CDR3 sequence is 15 residues long. Trimming pared 5 bases from V and 0 bases from J, leaving 8 bases between. CDR3 DNA: TGTGCCAGCAGTAGTGGGAGCTCTGGGGCCAACGTCCTGACTTTC. Protein: CASSSGSSGANVLTF.

V usage is TRBV5-4 and J usage is TRBJ2-7; 10 positions agree with TRBD2. The CDR3 is 15 amino acids. V shed 0 bases, J shed 5 bases, and the junction held 5 bases outside the gene matches. From germline, CDR1 is SGHNT and CDR2 YYREEE (reference sequence). CDR3 coding DNA: TGTGCCAGCAGCTTGGTAAGCGGGGGGGCCAACGAGCAGTACTTC. This codes for CASSLVSGGANEQYF.

This chain connects TRBV2 to TRBJ2-7; 11 positions agree with TRBD2. Germline loops: CDR1 SNHLY, CDR2 FYNNEI. V shed 7 bases and J 2 bases; nucleotides not matched to a gene: 7. The CDR3 contains 15 residues. CDR3 in amino acids: CASKASGGPTYEQYF. The CDR3 DNA sequence: TGTGCCAGCAAGGCTAGCGGGGGGCCGACCTACGAGCAGTACTTC. The full variable domain, rest sourced from reference TRBV2 and TRBJ2-7, is EPEVTQTPSHQVTQMGQEVILRCVPISNHLYFYWYRQILGQKVEFLVSFYNNEISEKSEIFDDQFSVERPDGSNFTLKIRSTKLEDSAMYFCASKASGGPTYEQYFGPGTRLTVT.

The V gene is TRBV29-1, the J gene TRBJ2-1; 9 nucleotides line up with TRBD1. Trimming at V came to 7 bases and at J to 3 bases, leaving 16 bases not matched to a gene. The CDR3 consists of 17 residues. The germline V gene has CDR1 SQVTM and CDR2 ANQGSEA. The CDR3 nucleotides are TGCAGCGGTGCCCCCCTCCGGGACAGGGTGGGCTACAATGAGCAGTTCTTC. This sequence encodes CSGAPLRDRVGYNEQFF.

This chain uses TRBV7-3 with TRBJ2-1; TRBD1 matches 9 bases. The CDR3 runs 15 residues. With V trimmed by 5 bases and J by 5 bases, 7 bases remained unmatched. Germline values: CDR1 SGHTA, CDR2 FQGTGA. CDR3 sequence (DNA): TGTGCCAGCAGCATCTCCGGGACAGGGAACAATGAGCAGTTCTTC. Protein sequence: CASSISGTGNNEQFF.

This chain links TRBV5-1 with TRBJ1-1, with 7 bases identical to TRBD1. This CDR3 has 15 residues. CDR1 and CDR2 (germline): SGHRS, YFSETQ. Germline trimming cut 5 bases from V and 2 bases from J; bases unmatched to any gene: 9. CDR3: CASSSTGTANTEAFF. CDR3 bases: TGCGCCAGCAGTTCTACCGGGACAGCTAACACTGAAGCTTTCTTT.

The chain recombines TRBV7-9 with TRBJ1-4; 9 bases align to TRBD1. The V gene's germline CDR1 is SEHNR and CDR2 FQNEAQ (reference sequence). V was clipped by 4 bases and J by 7 bases; unmatched bases: 7. The CDR3 is 15 amino acids. The CDR3 DNA follows: TGTGCCAGCAGCTCCTACAGGGGGCCTCGTGAAAAACTGTTTTTT. Amino acid sequence: CASSSYRGPREKLFF.

The V gene is TRBV9, the J gene TRBJ2-1; perhaps TRBD2 as D (6 bases). The V gene's germline CDR1 is SGDLS and CDR2 YYNGEE. The ends were cut back, 7 bases at V and 4 bases at J, with 21 bases in the middle. The CDR3 length is 16 residues. The CDR3: CASLLRGGGGYNEQFF. CDR3 DNA sequence: TGTGCCAGCCTCTTAAGAGGAGGTGGGGGGTACAATGAGCAGTTCTTC.

This rearrangement joins TRBV30 to TRBJ2-3, with D possibly TRBD1 on 6 matching bases. Germline CDR1 GTSNPN, CDR2 SVGIG (reference sequence). The CDR3 loop spans 15 amino acids. Trimming left V 0 bases short and J 2 bases short, with 12 bases between. This CDR3 reads CAWSVGAGVTDTQYF. CDR3 DNA: TGTGCCTGGAGTGTAGGGGCAGGGGTCACAGATACGCAGTATTTT.

This chain uses TRBV6-5 with TRBJ1-2, with a tentative D call TRBD1 (5 bases). V lost 11 bases and J 8 bases, leaving 18 bases between the germline ends. This CDR3 is 12 amino acids long. From germline, CDR1 is MNHEY and CDR2 SVGAGI. CDR3 nucleotides: TGTGCCTCGCGGGGGGTTGGCTACGGCTACACCTTC. Translated: CASRGVGYGYTF.

The CDR3 coding sequence is TGTGCCAGCAGCCTACAGGGGATCAAGCATTTT. As protein: CASSLQGIKHF. The chain has TRBV7-9 and TRBJ1-5; 7 bases are a match to TRBD1. Trimming took 5 bases from V and 14 from J; bases not matched to a gene: 6. The CDR3 length is 11 residues. Germline V gene data show CDR1 as SEHNR and CDR2 as FQNEAQ (reference sequence).

The chain couples TRBV18 to TRBJ2-2, with a weak D call TRBD1 (6 bases). Germline assignment: CDR1 KGHSH and CDR2 LQKENI. Between the trimmed V and J ends, which lost 2 bases and 1 base, there was a span of 8 bases. The CDR3 sequence is 15 residues long. The CDR3 sequence is CASSPETGNTGELFF. The CDR3 DNA reads TGTGCCAGCTCACCAGAGACAGGGAACACCGGGGAGCTGTTTTTT.